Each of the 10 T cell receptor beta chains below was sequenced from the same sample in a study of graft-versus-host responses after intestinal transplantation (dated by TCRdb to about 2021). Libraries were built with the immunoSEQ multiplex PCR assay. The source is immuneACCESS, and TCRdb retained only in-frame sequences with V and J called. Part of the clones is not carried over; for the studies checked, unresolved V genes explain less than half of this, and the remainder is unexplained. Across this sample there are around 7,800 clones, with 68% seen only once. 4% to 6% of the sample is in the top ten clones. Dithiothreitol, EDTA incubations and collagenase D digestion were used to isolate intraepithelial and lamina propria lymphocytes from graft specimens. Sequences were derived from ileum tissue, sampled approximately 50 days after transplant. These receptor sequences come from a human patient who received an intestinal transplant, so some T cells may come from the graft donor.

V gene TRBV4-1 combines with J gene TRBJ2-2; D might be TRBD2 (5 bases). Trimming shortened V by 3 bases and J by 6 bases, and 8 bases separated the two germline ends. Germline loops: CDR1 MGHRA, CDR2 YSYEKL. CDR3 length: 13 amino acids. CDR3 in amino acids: CASSQLEAGELFF. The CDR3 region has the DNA TGCGCCAGCAGCCAGCTGGAGGCCGGGGAGCTGTTTTTT.

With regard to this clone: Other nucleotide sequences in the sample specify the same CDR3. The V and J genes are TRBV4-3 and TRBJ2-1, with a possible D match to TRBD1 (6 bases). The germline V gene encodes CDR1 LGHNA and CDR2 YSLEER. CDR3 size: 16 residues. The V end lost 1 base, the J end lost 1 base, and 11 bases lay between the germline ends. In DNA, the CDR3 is TGCGCCAGCAGCCAAGTCTTGCAGGGGTCCTACAATGAGCAGTTCTTC. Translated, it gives CASSQVLQGSYNEQFF.

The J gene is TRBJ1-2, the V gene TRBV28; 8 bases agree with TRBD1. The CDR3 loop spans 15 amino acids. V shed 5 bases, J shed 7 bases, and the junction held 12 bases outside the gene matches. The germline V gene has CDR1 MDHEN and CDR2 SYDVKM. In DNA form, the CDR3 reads TGTGCCAGCAGTCTAAACCAGGAGGACAGGGCTGGCTACACCTTC. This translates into CASSLNQEDRAGYTF.

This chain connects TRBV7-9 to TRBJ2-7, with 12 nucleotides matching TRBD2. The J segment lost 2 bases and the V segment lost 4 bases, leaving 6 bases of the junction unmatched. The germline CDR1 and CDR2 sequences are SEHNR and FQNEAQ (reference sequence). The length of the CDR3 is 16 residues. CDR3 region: CASSYHRTSGAYEQYF. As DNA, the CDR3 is TGTGCCAGCAGCTACCACCGGACTAGCGGGGCCTACGAGCAGTACTTC.

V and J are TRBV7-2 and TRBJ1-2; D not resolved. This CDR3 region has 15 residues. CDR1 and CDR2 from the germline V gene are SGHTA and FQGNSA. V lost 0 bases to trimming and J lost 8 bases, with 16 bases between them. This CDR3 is CASSLAIENPLGYTF. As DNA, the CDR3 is TGTGCCAGCAGCTTAGCGATAGAAAACCCTTTAGGCTACACCTTC.

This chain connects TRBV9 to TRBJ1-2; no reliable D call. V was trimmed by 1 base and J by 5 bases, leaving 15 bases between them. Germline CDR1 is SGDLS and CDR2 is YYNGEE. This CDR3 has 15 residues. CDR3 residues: CASSVSFDLGYGYTF. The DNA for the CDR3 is TGTGCCAGCAGCGTAAGTTTCGATCTCGGGTATGGCTACACCTTC.

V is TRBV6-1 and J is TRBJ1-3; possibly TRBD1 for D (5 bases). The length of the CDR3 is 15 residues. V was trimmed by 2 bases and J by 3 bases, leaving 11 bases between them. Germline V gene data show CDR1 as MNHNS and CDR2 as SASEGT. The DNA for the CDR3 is TGTGCCAGCAGTGAAAGTAGGGGTTTTGGAAACACCATATATTTT. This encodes CASSESRGFGNTIYF.

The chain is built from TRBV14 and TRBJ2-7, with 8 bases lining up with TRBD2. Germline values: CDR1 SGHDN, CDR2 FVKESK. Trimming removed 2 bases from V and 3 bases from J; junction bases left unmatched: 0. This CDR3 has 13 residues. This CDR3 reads CASSQTSGYEQYV. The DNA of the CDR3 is TGTGCCAGCAGCCAAACTAGCGGCTACGAGCAGTACGTC.

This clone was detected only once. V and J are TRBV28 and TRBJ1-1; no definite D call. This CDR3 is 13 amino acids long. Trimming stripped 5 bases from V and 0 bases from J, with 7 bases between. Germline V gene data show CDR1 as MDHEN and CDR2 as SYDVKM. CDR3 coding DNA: TGTGCCAGCAGTCAGGTCCTGAACACTGAAGCTTTCTTT. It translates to CASSQVLNTEAFF. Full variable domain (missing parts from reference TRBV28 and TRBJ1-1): DVKVTQSSRYLVKRTGEKVFLECVQDMDHENMFWYRQDPGLGLRLIYFSYDVKMKEKGDIPEGYSVSREKKERFSLILESASTNQTSMYLCASSQVLNTEAFFGQGTRLTVV.

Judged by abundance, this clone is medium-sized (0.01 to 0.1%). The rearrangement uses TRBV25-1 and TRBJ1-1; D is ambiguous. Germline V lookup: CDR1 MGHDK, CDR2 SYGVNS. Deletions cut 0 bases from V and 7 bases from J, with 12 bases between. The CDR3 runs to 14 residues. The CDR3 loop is CASSEYRRFGEAFF. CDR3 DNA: TGTGCCAGCAGTGAATATCGGAGATTCGGTGAAGCTTTCTTT. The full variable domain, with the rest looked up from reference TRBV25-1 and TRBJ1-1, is EADIYQTPRYLVIGTGKKITLECSQTMGHDKMYWYQQDPGMELHLIHYSYGVNSTEKGDLSSESTVSRIRTEHFPLTLESARPSHTSQYLCASSEYRRFGEAFFGQGTRLTVV.